The clone carrying this T cell receptor (beta chain) was seen a single time. The J segment lost 0 bases and the V segment lost 6 bases, leaving 4 bases of the junction unmatched. Per the germline V gene, CDR1 is LGHDT and CDR2 is YNNKEL (reference sequence). The CDR3 is 14 amino acids. The data originate from a study of control samples from healthy donors and cancer patients. Sequencing used immunoSEQ multiplex PCR; TCRdb keeps in-frame clones, though not all of them. The table has 70,000 to 100,000 clones, roughly 91% seen once. The TCR originated in a man between 45 and 60 years old in good health. Source material: blood. The rearrangement links TRBV3-1 (or the pseudogene TRBV3-2) to TRBJ1-1, with 7 positions matching TRBD1. CDR3 in DNA: TGTGCCAGCAGTCGTGGACAGGTGAACACTGAAGCTTTCTTT. Residues: CASSRGQVNTEAFF.